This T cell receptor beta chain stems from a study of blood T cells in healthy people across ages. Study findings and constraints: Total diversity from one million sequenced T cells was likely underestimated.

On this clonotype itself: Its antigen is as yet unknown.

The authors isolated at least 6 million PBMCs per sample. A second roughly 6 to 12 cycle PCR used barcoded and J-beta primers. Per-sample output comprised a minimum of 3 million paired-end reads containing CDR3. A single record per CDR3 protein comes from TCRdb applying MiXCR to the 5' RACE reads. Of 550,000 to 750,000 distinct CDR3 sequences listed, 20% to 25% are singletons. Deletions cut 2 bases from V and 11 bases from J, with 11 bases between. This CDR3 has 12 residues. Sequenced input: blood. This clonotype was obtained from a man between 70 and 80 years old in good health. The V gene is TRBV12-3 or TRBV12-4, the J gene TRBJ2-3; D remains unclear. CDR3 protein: CASSLYADVQYF. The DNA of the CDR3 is TGTGCCAGCAGTTTATACGCAGATGTGCAGTATTTT.